The entry below gives a single T cell receptor (beta chain) sequence along with its context. The second PCR ran about 7 to 12 cycles with a sample-barcoded 5' primer and J-beta primers. From the 5' RACE reads, TCRdb called clonotypes with MiXCR, one entry per CDR3 protein. The sample consists of 600,000 to 800,000 distinct CDR3 sequences, roughly 21% of them appearing once. The sample belongs to a study of blood T cells in healthy people across ages. Turning to the study itself: About one barcoded beta molecule per two T cells came from capture by template switching.

Germline V CDR1 and CDR2: MNHEY, SVGEGT. This CDR3 comprises 12 residues. V was shortened by 8 bases and J by 8 bases, with 13 bases between the two germline ends. The chain is built from TRBV6-2 or TRBV6-3 and TRBJ2-1; a possible D gene is TRBD2 (6 bases). Material for sequencing was blood. This TCR came from a man in his sixties or seventies in good health. The CDR3 DNA reads as TGTGCCAGCCGGCGCGGGGACTATGAGCAGTTCTTC. Encoded protein: CASRRGDYEQFF.